The clone carrying this TCR beta chain came up a few times. The antigen is not known. RNA transcripts yielded amplified TCR beta CDR3 regions. HTBI primers were employed in a first-round RT-PCR of the TCR CDR3. TCRdb reanalysed the multiplex PCR reads using MiXCR and keeps one entry per CDR3 protein. The sample lists around 190,000 distinct CDR3 sequences; less than 20% were seen once. The sample comes from a study of T cells in Graves' hyperthyroidism and ophthalmopathy. Study information: Any treatment followed the collection of peripheral blood at initial diagnosis.

Patients having uncontrolled infection, another autoimmune disease, pregnancy or lactation were not included. Each diagnosis drew on symptoms, thyroxine, TRAb, thyroid ultrasound and orbital computed tomography findings. Germline-derived CDR1 and CDR2 are SGHRS and YFSETQ. The CDR3 sequence is 16 residues long. V was clipped by 4 bases and J by 3 bases, with 17 bases between them. Study-wide results and caveats: The authors' 13 V-J model separated ophthalmopathy from stable hyperthyroidism.

The chain links TRBV5-1 to TRBJ1-5; D remains unclear. The sequence derives from a woman in her forties or fifties with Graves' hyperthyroidism. The sample was blood. The CDR3 loop reads CASSPGSIGPNQPQHF. The CDR3 DNA is TGCGCCAGCAGCCCGGGCTCGATCGGCCCCAATCAGCCCCAGCATTTT.